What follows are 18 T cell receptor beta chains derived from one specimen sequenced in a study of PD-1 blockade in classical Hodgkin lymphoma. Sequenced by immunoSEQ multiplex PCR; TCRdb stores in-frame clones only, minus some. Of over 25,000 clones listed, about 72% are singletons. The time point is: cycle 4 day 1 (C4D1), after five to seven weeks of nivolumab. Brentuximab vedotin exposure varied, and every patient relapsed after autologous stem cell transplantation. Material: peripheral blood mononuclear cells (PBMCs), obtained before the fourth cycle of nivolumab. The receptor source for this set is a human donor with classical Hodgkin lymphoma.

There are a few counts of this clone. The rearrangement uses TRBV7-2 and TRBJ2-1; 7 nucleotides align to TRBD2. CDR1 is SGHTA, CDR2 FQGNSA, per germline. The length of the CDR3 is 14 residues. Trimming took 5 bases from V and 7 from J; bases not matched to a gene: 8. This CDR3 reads CASSVTGGVNEQFF. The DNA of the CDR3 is TGTGCCAGCAGCGTGACTGGGGGGGTTAATGAGCAGTTCTTC.

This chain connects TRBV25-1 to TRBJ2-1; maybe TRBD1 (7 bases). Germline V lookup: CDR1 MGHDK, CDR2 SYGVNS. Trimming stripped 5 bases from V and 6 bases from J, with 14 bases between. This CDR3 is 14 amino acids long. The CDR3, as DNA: TGTGCCAGCAGTCCAGGGGGGTGGGGCAATGAGCAGTTCTTC. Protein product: CASSPGGWGNEQFF.

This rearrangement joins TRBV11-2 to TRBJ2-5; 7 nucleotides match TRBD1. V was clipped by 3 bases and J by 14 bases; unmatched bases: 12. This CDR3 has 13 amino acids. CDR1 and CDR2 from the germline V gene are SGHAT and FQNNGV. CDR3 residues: CASSLALSGGLYF. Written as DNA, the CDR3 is TGTGCCAGCAGCTTGGCCCTCTCAGGGGGTCTATACTTC.

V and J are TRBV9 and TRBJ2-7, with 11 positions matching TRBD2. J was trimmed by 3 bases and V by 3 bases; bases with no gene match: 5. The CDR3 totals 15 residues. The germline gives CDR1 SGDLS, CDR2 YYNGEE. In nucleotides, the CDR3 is TGTGCCAGCAGCGCAGAAGGGACTAGCGGCTACGAGCAGTACTTC. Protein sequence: CASSAEGTSGYEQYF.

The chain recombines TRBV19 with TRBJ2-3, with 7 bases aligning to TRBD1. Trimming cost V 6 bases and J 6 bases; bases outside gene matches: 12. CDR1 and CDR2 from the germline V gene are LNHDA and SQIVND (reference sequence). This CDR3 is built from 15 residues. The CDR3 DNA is TGTGCCAGTAGCGTCGGGACAGTGGTGATTGATACGCAGTATTTT. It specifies CASSVGTVVIDTQYF.

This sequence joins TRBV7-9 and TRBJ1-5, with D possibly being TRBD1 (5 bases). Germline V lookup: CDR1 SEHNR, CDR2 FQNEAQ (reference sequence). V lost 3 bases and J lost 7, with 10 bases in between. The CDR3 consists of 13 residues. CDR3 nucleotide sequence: TGTGCCAGCAGCTTTAGATGGGACCAGCCCCAGCATTTT. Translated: CASSFRWDQPQHF.

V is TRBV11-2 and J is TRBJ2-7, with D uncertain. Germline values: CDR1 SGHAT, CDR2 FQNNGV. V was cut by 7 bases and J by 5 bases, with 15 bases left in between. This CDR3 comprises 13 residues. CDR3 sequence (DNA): TGTGCCAGCATCCTCCAGACCCGGAACGAGCAGTACTTC. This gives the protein CASILQTRNEQYF. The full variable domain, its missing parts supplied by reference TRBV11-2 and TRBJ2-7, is EAGVAQSPRYKIIEKRQSVAFWCNPISGHATLYWYQQILGQGPKLLIQFQNNGVVDDSQLPKDRFSAERLKGVDSTLKIQPAKLEDSAVYLCASILQTRNEQYFGPGTRLTVT.

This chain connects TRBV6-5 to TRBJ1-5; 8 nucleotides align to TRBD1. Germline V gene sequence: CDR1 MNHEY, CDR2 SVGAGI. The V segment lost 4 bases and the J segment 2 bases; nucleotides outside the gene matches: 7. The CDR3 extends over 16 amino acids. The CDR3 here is CASSSLTGEGNQPQHF. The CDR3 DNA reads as TGTGCCAGCAGTTCCCTGACAGGGGAGGGCAATCAGCCCCAGCATTTT.

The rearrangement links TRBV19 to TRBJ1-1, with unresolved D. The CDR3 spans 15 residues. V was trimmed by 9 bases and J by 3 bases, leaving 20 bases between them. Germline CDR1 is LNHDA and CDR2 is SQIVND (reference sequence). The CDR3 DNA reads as TGTGCCAGCACCCCGGTGGGTTCGGTAGACACTGAAGCTTTCTTT. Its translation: CASTPVGSVDTEAFF. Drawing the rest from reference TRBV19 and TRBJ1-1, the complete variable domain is DGGITQSPKYLFRKEGQNVTLSCEQNLNHDAMYWYRQDPGQGLRLIYYSQIVNDFQKGDIAEGYSVSREKKESFPLTVTSAQKNPTAFYLCASTPVGSVDTEAFFGQGTRLTVV.

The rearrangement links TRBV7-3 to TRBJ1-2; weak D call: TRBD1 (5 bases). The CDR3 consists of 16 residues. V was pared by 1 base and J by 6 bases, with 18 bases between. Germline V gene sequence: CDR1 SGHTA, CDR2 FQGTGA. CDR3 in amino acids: CASSLNRDPWEDGYTF. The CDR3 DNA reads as TGTGCCAGCAGCTTAAACCGGGACCCTTGGGAGGATGGCTACACCTTC.

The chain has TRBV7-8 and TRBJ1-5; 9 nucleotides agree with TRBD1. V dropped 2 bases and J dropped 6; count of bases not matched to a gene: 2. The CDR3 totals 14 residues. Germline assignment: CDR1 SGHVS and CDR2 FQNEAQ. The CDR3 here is CASSLWTGAQPQHF. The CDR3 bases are TGTGCCAGCAGCTTATGGACAGGGGCTCAGCCCCAGCATTTT.

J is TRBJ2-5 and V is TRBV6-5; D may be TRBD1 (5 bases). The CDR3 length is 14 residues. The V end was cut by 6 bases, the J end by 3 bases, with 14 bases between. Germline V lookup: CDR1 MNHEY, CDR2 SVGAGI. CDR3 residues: CASRIRVGKETQYF. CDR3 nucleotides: TGTGCCAGCAGGATCAGGGTTGGGAAAGAGACCCAGTACTTC.

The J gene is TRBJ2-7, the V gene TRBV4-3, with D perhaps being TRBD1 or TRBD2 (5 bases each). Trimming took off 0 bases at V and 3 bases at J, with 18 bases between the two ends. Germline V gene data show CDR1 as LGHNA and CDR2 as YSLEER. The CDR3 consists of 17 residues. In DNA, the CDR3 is TGCGCCAGCAGCCAAGAATGGAGAACAGGAGGATTCTACGAGCAGTACTTC. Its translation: CASSQEWRTGGFYEQYF.

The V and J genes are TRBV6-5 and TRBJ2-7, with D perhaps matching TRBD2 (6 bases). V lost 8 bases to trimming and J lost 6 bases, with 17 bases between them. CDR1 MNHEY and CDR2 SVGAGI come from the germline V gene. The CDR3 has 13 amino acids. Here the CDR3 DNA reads TGTGCCAGCGGGGACTTTGCGGGCAGCGAGCAGTACTTC. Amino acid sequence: CASGDFAGSEQYF.

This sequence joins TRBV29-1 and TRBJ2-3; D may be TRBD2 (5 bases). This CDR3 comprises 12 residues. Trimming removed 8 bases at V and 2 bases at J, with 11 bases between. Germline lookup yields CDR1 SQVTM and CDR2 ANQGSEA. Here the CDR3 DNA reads TGCAGCTTCCCGGGAATCACAGATACGCAGTATTTT. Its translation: CSFPGITDTQYF.

CDR3 sequence reads: CASSDGTGAFYGYTF. CDR3 DNA: TGTGCCAGCAGCGACGGGACAGGGGCGTTCTATGGCTACACCTTC. The gene calls are TRBV9 and TRBJ1-2; TRBD1 aligns across 10 bases. Germline lookup yields CDR1 SGDLS and CDR2 YYNGEE. The V and J ends lost 3 bases and 4 bases, in that order; junction bases with no gene match: 6. The CDR3 runs to 15 residues.

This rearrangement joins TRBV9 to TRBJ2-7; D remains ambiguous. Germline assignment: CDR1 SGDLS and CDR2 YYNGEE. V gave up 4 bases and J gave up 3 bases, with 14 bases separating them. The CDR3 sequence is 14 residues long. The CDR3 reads CASSPSGTHYEQYF. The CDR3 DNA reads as TGTGCCAGCAGCCCTTCGGGTACACACTACGAGCAGTACTTC.

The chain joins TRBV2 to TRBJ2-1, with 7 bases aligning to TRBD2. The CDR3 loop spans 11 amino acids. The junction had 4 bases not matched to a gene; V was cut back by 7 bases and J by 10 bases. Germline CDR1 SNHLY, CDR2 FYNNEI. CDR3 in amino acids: CASTTGGEQFF. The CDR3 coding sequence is TGTGCCAGCACCACCGGGGGGGAGCAGTTCTTC.